Below, 10 T cell receptor beta chains from the same sample are listed, as sequenced in a study of shared clonotypes between healthy human individuals. Sequenced by immunoSEQ multiplex PCR; TCRdb stores in-frame clones only, minus some. The sample has about 2 million clones; 85% to 95% are singletons. Source material: naive CD4+ T cells sorted from blood. Subset defined: CD45RA+ positively selected. These receptors were obtained from a man aged 18 to 35 in good health.

This clone was picked up one time. The sample holds other DNA sequences that translate to the same CDR3. J is TRBJ2-3 and V is TRBV5-1; D is unresolved. With 2 bases removed from V and 0 bases from J, the gap between germline ends came to 10 bases. CDR1 SGHRS and CDR2 YFSETQ come from the germline V gene. This CDR3 has 15 amino acids. The chain's CDR3 is CASSLGGASTDTQYF. CDR3 in DNA: TGCGCCAGCAGCTTAGGTGGCGCTAGCACAGATACGCAGTATTTT.

V gene TRBV2 combines with J gene TRBJ2-7, with 10 bases fitting TRBD2. The V gene end was trimmed by 1 base and the J gene end by 7 bases; junction bases not matched to a gene: 4. CDR3 size: 14 residues. Germline V gene data show CDR1 as SNHLY and CDR2 as FYNNEI. The DNA of the CDR3 is TGTGCCAGCAGTGAAGAGCGGGGGGGCCTGGAGCAGTACTTC. Its protein is CASSEERGGLEQYF. Full variable domain (rest looked up from reference TRBV2 and TRBJ2-7): EPEVTQTPSHQVTQMGQEVILRCVPISNHLYFYWYRQILGQKVEFLVSFYNNEISEKSEIFDDQFSVERPDGSNFTLKIRSTKLEDSAMYFCASSEERGGLEQYFGPGTRLTVT.

Of note for this clone: One end of the junction does not line up with germline, which may come from a read error. V is TRBV7-7 and J is TRBJ2-5; TRBD2 aligns across 8 bases. This CDR3 has 13 residues. CDR1 is SSHAT and CDR2 is FNYEAQ in the germline V gene (reference sequence). CDR3 protein: CASSRGTSAAQYF. The CDR3 region has the DNA TGTGCTAGCAGCCGGGGGACTAGTGCGGCCCAGTACTTC.

V usage is TRBV6-5 and J usage is TRBJ2-7; D not certain. V lost 6 bases and J lost 13, with 22 bases in between. The CDR3 contains 13 residues. CDR1 and CDR2 (germline): MNHEY, SVGAGI. The CDR3 here is CASRGITATSPYF. CDR3 DNA: TGTGCCAGCAGGGGTATTACCGCGACTTCGCCTTACTTC.

The chain carries TRBV6-1 and TRBJ2-2; 7 nucleotides align to TRBD2. Per the germline V gene, CDR1 is MNHNS and CDR2 is SASEGT. The CDR3 contains 14 residues. J lost 5 bases, V lost 7 bases, and 7 bases had no gene match. Here the CDR3 reads CASTPPGGTGELFF. The CDR3 DNA reads as TGTGCCAGCACACCCCCCGGGGGGACCGGGGAGCTGTTTTTT.

To note about this clone: A much larger clone sits a single nucleotide away, making a read error possible. V usage is TRBV7-2 and J usage is TRBJ2-6; D gene unclear. This CDR3 is 12 amino acids long. Trimming stripped 8 bases from V and 0 bases from J, with 2 bases between. In germline, CDR1 is SGHTA, CDR2 FQGNSA. CDR3 protein: CASGSGANVLTF. DNA of the CDR3: TGTGCCAGCGGCTCTGGGGCCAACGTCCTGACTTTC.

The sample holds one count of this clone. This chain uses TRBV30 with TRBJ2-5, with 9 bases fitting TRBD2. CDR1 and CDR2 from the germline V gene are GTSNPN and SVGIG (reference sequence). The V segment lost 0 bases and the J segment 5 bases; nucleotides outside the gene matches: 10. This CDR3 comprises 16 residues. CDR3 nucleotide sequence: TGTGCCTGGAGTGTCGGGACTAGCCGCTCGGCGGAGACCCAGTACTTC. This codes for CAWSVGTSRSAETQYF.

The rearrangement uses TRBV28 and TRBJ2-7; D unclear. This CDR3 is 12 amino acids long. Trimming pared 9 bases from V and 1 base from J, leaving 10 bases between. CDR1 MDHEN and CDR2 SYDVKM come from the germline V gene. The CDR3 region is CASAGSSYEQYF. In nucleotides, the CDR3 is TGTGCCAGTGCTGGCTCTTCCTACGAGCAGTACTTC.

The chain employs TRBV21-1 and TRBJ2-7. TRBV21-1 is a recognized pseudogene. This CDR3 is 11 amino acids long. CDR3 DNA: TGTGCCAGCAGGGATCGACGAGAGCAGTACTTC. Its protein is CASRDRREQYF.

Here the CDR3 reads CASSDEFKGSYEQYF. As DNA, the CDR3 is TGTGCCAGCAGTGACGAGTTTAAAGGCTCCTACGAGCAGTACTTC. V and J are TRBV6-1 and TRBJ2-7; no clear D. This CDR3 region has 15 residues. Germline V gene data show CDR1 as MNHNS and CDR2 as SASEGT. The ends were cut back, 3 bases at V and 0 bases at J, with 12 bases in the middle.